These 20 T cell receptor beta chains were sequenced from one sample in a study of radiation and T cells in renal cell carcinoma. Sequenced by immunoSEQ multiplex PCR; TCRdb stores in-frame clones only, minus some. The sample consists of about 86,000 clones, approximately 80% of them appearing once. Time point denoted: blood 4 weeks post-SBRT, at nephrectomy. Regarding treatment: 15 Gy SBRT to primary tumor, nephrectomy 4 weeks later. The starting material was blood, obtained from a patient whose treatment included radiotherapy and nephrectomy. These TCRs come from a man aged 50-59 years with renal cell carcinoma.

The CDR3 nucleotides read TGTGCCAGCAGTTTAGCAGGGGGACACACTGAAGCTTTCTTT. This gives the protein CASSLAGGHTEAFF. J is TRBJ1-1 and V is TRBV28, with 7 bases that match TRBD1. The ends lost 2 bases at V and 3 bases at J; junction bases unmatched: 3. The germline gives CDR1 MDHEN, CDR2 SYDVKM. The CDR3 has 14 residues.

This sequence joins TRBV6-5 and TRBJ2-7; no clear D. Germline CDR1 MNHEY, CDR2 SVGAGI. The CDR3 is 14 amino acids. V was trimmed by 3 bases and J by 3 bases, leaving 12 bases between them. CDR3 amino acids: CASSYSLIYYEQYF. CDR3 sequence (DNA): TGTGCCAGCAGTTATTCATTGATCTACTACGAGCAGTACTTC.

This clone was recorded only once. This chain uses TRBV14 with TRBJ2-7, with a weak D call TRBD2 (6 bases). The CDR3 consists of 14 residues. CDR1 is SGHDN, CDR2 FVKESK, per germline. V lost 8 bases and J 2 bases, leaving 16 bases between the germline ends. CDR3 DNA: TGTGCCAGCGGAAGAACCGGGACTGCCTACGAGCAGTACTTC. Protein product: CASGRTGTAYEQYF.

The rearrangement uses TRBV5-4 and TRBJ2-3; the match to TRBD1 covers 9 bases. V dropped 2 bases and J dropped 3; count of bases not matched to a gene: 4. CDR1 SGHNT and CDR2 YYREEE come from the germline V gene (reference sequence). This CDR3 comprises 15 residues. The CDR3 loop reads CASSFPDRGTDTQYF. CDR3 in DNA: TGTGCCAGCAGCTTTCCTGACAGGGGGACAGATACGCAGTATTTT.

A few counts support this clone. The rearrangement uses TRBV6-1 and TRBJ1-4, with D possibly matching TRBD1 (6 bases). V shed 6 bases and J shed 7 bases, with 15 bases lying between them. Germline CDR1 MNHNS, CDR2 SASEGT. This CDR3 spans 14 amino acids. The CDR3 nucleotides are TGTGCCAGCAGAGGGGGGAATTGGGGTGAAAAACTGTTTTTT. Its translation: CASRGGNWGEKLFF.

V is TRBV5-1 and J is TRBJ2-7; TRBD1 aligns across 7 bases. CDR3 length: 17 residues. The J segment lost 1 base and the V segment lost 0 bases, leaving 10 bases of the junction unmatched. CDR1 SGHRS and CDR2 YFSETQ come from the germline V gene. The CDR3 region is CASSLDFLGTVSYEQYF. The CDR3 nucleotides are TGCGCCAGCAGCTTGGACTTTTTAGGGACAGTATCCTACGAGCAGTACTTC.

The chain joins TRBV6-5 to TRBJ2-3, with a weak D call TRBD1 (5 bases). CDR1 and CDR2 from the germline V gene are MNHEY and SVGAGI. V lost 2 bases and J 4 bases, leaving 13 bases between the germline ends. The length of the CDR3 is 15 residues. CDR3 DNA sequence: TGTGCCAGCAGTTACAGGGGTCCGTTAGCAGATACGCAGTATTTT. Amino acid sequence: CASSYRGPLADTQYF.

This clone turned up a few times. The rearrangement links TRBV6-5 to TRBJ1-1; D unresolved. Per the germline V gene, CDR1 is MNHEY and CDR2 is SVGAGI. The CDR3 runs to 13 residues. The V end was cut by 4 bases, the J end by 10 bases, with 16 bases between. CDR3 DNA sequence: TGTGCCAGCAGTTCAAACGGACTAGCGCTAGCTTTCTTT. Translation: CASSSNGLALAFF.

V is TRBV5-4 and J is TRBJ1-2, with D perhaps matching TRBD1 (5 bases). This CDR3 contains 15 residues. Germline CDR1 SGHNT, CDR2 YYREEE (reference sequence). V was clipped by 0 bases and J by 0 bases, with 9 bases between them. The CDR3 protein is CASSLDGTSNYGYTF. DNA for the CDR3: TGTGCCAGCAGCTTGGACGGGACCTCTAACTATGGCTACACCTTC.

The CDR3 reads CASSEAPGGPSGANVLTF. The CDR3, as DNA: TGTGCCAGCAGTGAAGCGCCGGGAGGGCCCTCTGGGGCCAACGTCCTGACTTTC. The chain couples TRBV6-1 to TRBJ2-6; TRBD2 matches at 8 bases. CDR3 length: 18 residues. The germline gives CDR1 MNHNS, CDR2 SASEGT. J gave up 0 bases and V 0 bases, and 4 bases lay outside the gene matches.

The chain uses TRBV6-5 and TRBJ1-2, with TRBD1 as a possible D gene (6 bases). Trimming took 7 bases from V and 2 from J, leaving 17 bases between them. The CDR3 is 15 residues long. The germline V gene encodes CDR1 MNHEY and CDR2 SVGAGI. Here the CDR3 DNA reads TGTGCCAGCAACGCACAGGGAAGAGGGAACTATGGCTACACCTTC. Amino acid sequence: CASNAQGRGNYGYTF.

This clone was counted a few times. This chain joins TRBV5-1 and TRBJ1-1; possible D gene TRBD1, 6 bases. Germline V lookup: CDR1 SGHRS, CDR2 YFSETQ. Trimming shortened V by 3 bases and J by 2 bases, and 20 bases separated the two germline ends. The CDR3 is made up of 17 amino acids. CDR3 in DNA: TGCGCCAGCAGCTCTTCCACCGCAGGGGCCGTTAACACTGAAGCTTTCTTT. Amino acid sequence: CASSSSTAGAVNTEAFF.

V gene TRBV2 combines with J gene TRBJ2-4; no clear D. V was clipped by 6 bases and J by 0 bases, with 6 bases between them. CDR1 is SNHLY, CDR2 FYNNEI, per germline. The CDR3 has 13 residues. In DNA, the CDR3 is TGTGCCAGCAGCGCAGAAGCCAAAAACATTCAGTACTTC. Protein: CASSAEAKNIQYF.

The chain employs TRBV4-1 and TRBJ1-5; tentatively, D is TRBD1 (6 bases). The CDR3 extends over 14 amino acids. V lost 5 bases to trimming and J lost 3 bases, with 11 bases between them. Looked up from germline, CDR1 is MGHRA and CDR2 is YSYEKL. CDR3 protein: CASSSTGLNQPQHF. The CDR3 region has the DNA TGCGCCAGCAGCTCTACAGGGCTCAATCAGCCCCAGCATTTT.

CDR3 sequence (DNA): TGTGCCAGCAGCCCGGGTGGACAGGGCCCGACTAATGAGCAGTTCTTC. Protein: CASSPGGQGPTNEQFF. The chain carries TRBV5-4 and TRBJ2-1; 8 bases are shared with TRBD1. Germline lookup yields CDR1 SGHNT and CDR2 YYREEE (reference sequence). This CDR3 comprises 16 residues. V lost 4 bases and J lost 7; bases outside the gene matches: 13.

This chain connects TRBV2 to TRBJ2-3, with 7 nucleotides matching TRBD1. The V gene's germline CDR1 is SNHLY and CDR2 FYNNEI. This CDR3 spans 13 amino acids. The trim removed 7 bases at V and 4 bases at J, leaving 5 bases unmatched. This CDR3 is CASTRQGSDTQYF. For the CDR3, the DNA is TGTGCCAGCACCCGACAGGGATCAGATACGCAGTATTTT.

The V and J genes are TRBV11-2 and TRBJ2-7; TRBD2 aligns across 7 bases. This CDR3 region has 14 residues. Germline V gives CDR1 SGHAT, CDR2 FQNNGV. The junction had 1 base not matched to a gene; V was cut back by 0 bases and J by 2 bases. This chain's CDR3 is CASSLDLAAYEQYF. The CDR3 DNA is TGTGCCAGCAGCTTAGATCTAGCGGCCTACGAGCAGTACTTC.

V gene TRBV19 combines with J gene TRBJ2-3, with D possibly being TRBD2 (6 bases). V was pared by 4 bases and J by 3 bases, with 14 bases between. The CDR3 consists of 15 residues. Germline loops: CDR1 LNHDA, CDR2 SQIVND (reference sequence). The chain's CDR3 is CASSSTGGSTDTQYF. CDR3 sequence (DNA): TGTGCCAGTAGTAGCACCGGGGGTTCGACAGATACGCAGTATTTT.

CDR3 sequence (DNA): TGTGCCAGCAGCCCTGCCATTGGGGTATATTCACCCCTCCACTTT. The encoded protein is CASSPAIGVYSPLHF. This rearrangement joins TRBV25-1 to TRBJ1-6; no firm D call. The V end lost 6 bases, the J end lost 8 bases, and 17 bases lay between the germline ends. There are 15 residues in the CDR3. Germline-derived CDR1 and CDR2 are MGHDK and SYGVNS.

The chain carries TRBV13 and TRBJ1-2; D is undetermined. The CDR3 extends over 14 amino acids. Trimming pared 5 bases from V and 8 bases from J, leaving 18 bases between. Germline V gene data show CDR1 as PRHDT and CDR2 as FYEKMQ (reference sequence). This CDR3 reads CASSPNLGPRGYTF. The CDR3 nucleotides are TGTGCCAGCAGCCCCAATCTAGGACCCCGGGGCTACACCTTC.